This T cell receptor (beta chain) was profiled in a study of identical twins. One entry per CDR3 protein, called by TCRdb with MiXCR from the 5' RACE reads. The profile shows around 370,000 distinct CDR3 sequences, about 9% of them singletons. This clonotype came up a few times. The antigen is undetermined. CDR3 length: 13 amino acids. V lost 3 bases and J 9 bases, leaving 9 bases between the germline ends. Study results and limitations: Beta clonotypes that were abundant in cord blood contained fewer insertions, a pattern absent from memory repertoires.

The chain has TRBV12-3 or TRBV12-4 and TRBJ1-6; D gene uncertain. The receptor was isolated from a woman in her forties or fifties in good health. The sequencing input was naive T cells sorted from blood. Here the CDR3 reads CASSFQRASPLHF. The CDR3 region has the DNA TGTGCCAGCAGTTTTCAGAGGGCTTCACCCCTCCACTTT.